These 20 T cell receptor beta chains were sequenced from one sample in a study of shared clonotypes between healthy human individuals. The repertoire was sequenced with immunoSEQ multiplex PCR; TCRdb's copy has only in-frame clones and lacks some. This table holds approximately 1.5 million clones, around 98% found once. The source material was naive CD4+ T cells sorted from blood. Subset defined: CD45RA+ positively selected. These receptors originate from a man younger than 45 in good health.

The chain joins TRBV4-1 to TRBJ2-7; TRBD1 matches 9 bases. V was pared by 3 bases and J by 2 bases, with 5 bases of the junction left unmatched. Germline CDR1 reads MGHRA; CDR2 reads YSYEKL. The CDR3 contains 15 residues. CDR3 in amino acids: CASSHPGQGPYEQYF. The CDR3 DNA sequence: TGCGCCAGCAGCCATCCGGGACAGGGCCCCTACGAGCAGTACTTC.

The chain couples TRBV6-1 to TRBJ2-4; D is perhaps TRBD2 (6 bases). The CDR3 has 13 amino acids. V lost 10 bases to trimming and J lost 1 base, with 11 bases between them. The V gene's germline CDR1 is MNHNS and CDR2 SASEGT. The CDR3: CAILAWAKNIQYF. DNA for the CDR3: TGTGCCATCCTAGCGTGGGCCAAAAACATTCAGTACTTC.

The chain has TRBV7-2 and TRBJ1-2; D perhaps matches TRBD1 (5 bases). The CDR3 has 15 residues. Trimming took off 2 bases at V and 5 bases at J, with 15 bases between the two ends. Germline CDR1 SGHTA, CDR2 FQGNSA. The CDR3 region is CASSLRDYRTYGYTF. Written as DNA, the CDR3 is TGTGCCAGCAGCTTAAGGGACTACAGAACTTATGGCTACACCTTC. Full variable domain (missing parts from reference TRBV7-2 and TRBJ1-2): GAGVSQSPSNKVTEKGKDVELRCDPISGHTALYWYRQSLGQGLEFLIYFQGNSAPDKSGLPSDRFSAERTGGSVSTLTIQRTQQEDSAVYLCASSLRDYRTYGYTFGSGTRLTVV.

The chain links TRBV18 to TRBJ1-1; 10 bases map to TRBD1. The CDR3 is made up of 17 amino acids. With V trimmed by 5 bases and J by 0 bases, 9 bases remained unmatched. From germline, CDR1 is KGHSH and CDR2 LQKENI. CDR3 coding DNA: TGTGCCAGCTCATCCCTACCGGGACAGGGGATGAACACTGAAGCTTTCTTT. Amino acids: CASSSLPGQGMNTEAFF.

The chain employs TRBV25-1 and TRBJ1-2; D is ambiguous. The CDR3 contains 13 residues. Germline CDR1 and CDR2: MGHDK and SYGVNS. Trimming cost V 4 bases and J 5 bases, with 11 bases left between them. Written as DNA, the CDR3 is TGTGCCAGCAGTGTAGGCCAAGTATATGGCTACACCTTC. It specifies CASSVGQVYGYTF.

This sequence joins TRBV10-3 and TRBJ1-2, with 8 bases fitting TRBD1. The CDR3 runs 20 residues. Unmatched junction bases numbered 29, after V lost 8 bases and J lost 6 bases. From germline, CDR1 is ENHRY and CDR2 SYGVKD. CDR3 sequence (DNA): TGTGCCATCCCTTCCGGCGGAGCCGGGACAGGCCCGAACTCTCCCCATGGCTACACCTTC. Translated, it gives CAIPSGGAGTGPNSPHGYTF.

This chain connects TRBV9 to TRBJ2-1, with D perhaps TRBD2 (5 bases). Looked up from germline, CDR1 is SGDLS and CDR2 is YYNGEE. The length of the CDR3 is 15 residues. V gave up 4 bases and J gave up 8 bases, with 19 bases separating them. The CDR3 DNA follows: TGTGCCAGCAGCCCTGAGGGTGTTATCGCCGATGAGCAGTTCTTC. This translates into CASSPEGVIADEQFF.

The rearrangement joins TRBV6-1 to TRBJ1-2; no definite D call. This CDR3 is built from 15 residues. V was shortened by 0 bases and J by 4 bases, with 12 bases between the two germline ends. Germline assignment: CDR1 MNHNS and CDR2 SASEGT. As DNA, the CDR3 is TGTGCCAGCAGTGAAGCCAAGGCCGCGAGCTATGGCTACACCTTC. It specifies CASSEAKAASYGYTF.

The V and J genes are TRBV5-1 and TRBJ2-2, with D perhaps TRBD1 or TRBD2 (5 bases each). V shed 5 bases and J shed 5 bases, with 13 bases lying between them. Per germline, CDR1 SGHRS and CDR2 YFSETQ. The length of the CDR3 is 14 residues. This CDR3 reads CASRSVGATGELFF. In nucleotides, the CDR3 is TGCGCCAGCAGGTCCGTCGGGGCGACCGGGGAGCTGTTTTTT.

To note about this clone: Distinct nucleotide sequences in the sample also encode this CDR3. The CDR3 nucleotides read TGTGCCAGCAGCGTTGGCTCCTACAATGAGCAGTTCTTC. It encodes CASSVGSYNEQFF. The chain joins TRBV9 to TRBJ2-1; D not resolved. This CDR3 has 13 amino acids. Germline loops: CDR1 SGDLS, CDR2 YYNGEE. Between the trimmed V and J ends, which lost 2 bases and 0 bases, there was a span of 3 bases. Full variable domain (remainder filled in from reference TRBV9 and TRBJ2-1): DSGVTQTPKHLITATGQRVTLRCSPRSGDLSVYWYQQSLDQGLQFLIQYYNGEERAKGNILERFSAQQFPDLHSELNLSSLELGDSALYFCASSVGSYNEQFFGPGTRLTVL.

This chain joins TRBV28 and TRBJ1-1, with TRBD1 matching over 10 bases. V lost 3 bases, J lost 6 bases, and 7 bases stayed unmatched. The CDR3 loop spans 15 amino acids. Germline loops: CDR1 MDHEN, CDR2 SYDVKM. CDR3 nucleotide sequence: TGTGCCAGCAGTTTCCTACGACAGGGGGCAGCTGAAGCTTTCTTT. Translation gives CASSFLRQGAAEAFF.

The CDR3 DNA sequence: TGTGCCAGCAGGGAGTCCTACGAGCAGTACTTC. Its protein is CASRESYEQYF. The chain joins TRBV28 to TRBJ2-7; D gene unclear. Trimming shortened V by 6 bases and J by 1 base, and 4 bases separated the two germline ends. The germline gives CDR1 MDHEN, CDR2 SYDVKM. CDR3 length: 11 residues.

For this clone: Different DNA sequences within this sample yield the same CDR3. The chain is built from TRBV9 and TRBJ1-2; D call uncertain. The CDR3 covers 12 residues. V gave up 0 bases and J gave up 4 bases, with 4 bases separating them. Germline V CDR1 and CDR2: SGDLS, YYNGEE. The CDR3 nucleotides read TGTGCCAGCAGCGTAGGTAGCTATGGCTACACCTTC. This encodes CASSVGSYGYTF.

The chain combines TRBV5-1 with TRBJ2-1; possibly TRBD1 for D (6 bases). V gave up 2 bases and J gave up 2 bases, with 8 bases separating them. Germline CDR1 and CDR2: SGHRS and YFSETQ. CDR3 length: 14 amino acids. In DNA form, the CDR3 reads TGCGCCAGCAGCTTCGACAGGACCTACAATGAGCAGTTCTTC. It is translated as CASSFDRTYNEQFF.

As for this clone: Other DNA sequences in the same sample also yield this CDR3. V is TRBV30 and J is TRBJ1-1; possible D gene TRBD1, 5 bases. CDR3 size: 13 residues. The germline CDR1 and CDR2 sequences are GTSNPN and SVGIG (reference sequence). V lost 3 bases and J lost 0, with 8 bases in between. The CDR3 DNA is TGTGCCTGGAGCCCGGGACTGAACACTGAAGCTTTCTTT. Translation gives CAWSPGLNTEAFF.

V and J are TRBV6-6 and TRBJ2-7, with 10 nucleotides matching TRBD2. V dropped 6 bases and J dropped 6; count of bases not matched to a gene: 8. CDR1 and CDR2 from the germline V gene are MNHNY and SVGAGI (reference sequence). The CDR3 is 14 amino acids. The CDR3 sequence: CASSLLAGAGEQYF. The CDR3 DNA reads TGTGCCAGCAGCCTTCTAGCGGGAGCAGGCGAGCAGTACTTC.

Here the CDR3 DNA reads TGCGCCAGCAGCTTAGGGCCTGTGGGAGGTTTATCTCTGAACACTGAAGCTTTCTTT. Its protein is CASSLGPVGGLSLNTEAFF. This chain links TRBV5-1 with TRBJ1-1, with D hard to call. Germline CDR1 and CDR2: SGHRS and YFSETQ. CDR3 length equals 19 residues. Trimming removed 2 bases at V and 0 bases at J, with 23 bases between. The whole variable domain, remainder taken from reference TRBV5-1 and TRBJ1-1, is KAGVTQTPRYLIKTRGQQVTLSCSPISGHRSVSWYQQTPGQGLQFLFEYFSETQRNKGNFPGRFSGRQFSNSRSEMNVSTLELGDSALYLCASSLGPVGGLSLNTEAFFGQGTRLTVV.

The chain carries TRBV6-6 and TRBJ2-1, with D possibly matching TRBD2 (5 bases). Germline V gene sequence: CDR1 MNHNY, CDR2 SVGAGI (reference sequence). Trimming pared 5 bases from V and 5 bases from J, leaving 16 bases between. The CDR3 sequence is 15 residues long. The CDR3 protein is CASSPSGIPHNEQFF. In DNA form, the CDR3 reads TGTGCCAGCAGTCCATCCGGGATCCCACACAATGAGCAGTTCTTC.

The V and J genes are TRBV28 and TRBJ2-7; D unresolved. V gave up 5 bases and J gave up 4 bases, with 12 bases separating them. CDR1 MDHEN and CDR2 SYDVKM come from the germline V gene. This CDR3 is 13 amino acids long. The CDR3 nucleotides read TGTGCCAGCAGTCCACCAGACAAATACGAGCAGTACTTC. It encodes CASSPPDKYEQYF. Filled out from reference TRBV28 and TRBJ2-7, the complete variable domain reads DVKVTQSSRYLVKRTGEKVFLECVQDMDHENMFWYRQDPGLGLRLIYFSYDVKMKEKGDIPEGYSVSREKKERFSLILESASTNQTSMYLCASSPPDKYEQYFGPGTRLTVT.

This chain's CDR3 is CASSQDWSSRDTIYF. The DNA of the CDR3 is TGTGCCAGCAGCCAAGATTGGAGCAGTCGAGACACCATATATTTT. This chain uses TRBV4-2 with TRBJ1-3; D is unclear. Germline V CDR1 and CDR2: LGHNA, YNFKEQ. With 0 bases removed from V and 8 bases from J, the gap between germline ends came to 14 bases. The CDR3 has 15 amino acids.